This T cell receptor beta chain was recovered during a study of blood T cells in healthy people across ages. Points from the study as a whole: Naive T cell percentage by flow cytometry tracked strongly with beta diversity. Total diversity from one million sequenced T cells was likely underestimated.

Combining a sample-barcoded 5' primer with a J-beta primer mix, a second PCR ran for about 6 to 12 cycles. Each sample yielded at least 3 million CDR3-containing paired-end reads. Each CDR3 protein gets one entry after TCRdb re-called the 5' RACE reads with MiXCR. This table holds some 1.4 million distinct CDR3 sequences, 42% found once. On this clonotype itself: The antigen is unknown.

In germline, CDR1 is SGHDT, CDR2 YYEEEE. This CDR3 has 13 residues. The germline V and J ends were trimmed by 0 bases and 7 bases, with 8 bases remaining between them. Total RNA was extracted at no less than 6 micrograms per sample. The sequenced material came from blood. The chain employs TRBV5-6 and TRBJ2-1; no firm D call. This TCR was sampled from a woman younger than 35 in good health. The CDR3 DNA reads TGTGCCAGCAGCTTGGGGGCGGAAAATGAGCAGTTCTTC. Amino acids: CASSLGAENEQFF.